One sample yielded the 27 T cell receptor beta chains listed below, sequenced in a study of cytomegalovirus exposure and HLA in healthy donors. Researchers ran the PCR with 60 Vbeta and 13 Jbeta primers. Sequenced by immunoSEQ multiplex PCR; TCRdb stores in-frame clones only, minus some. This table holds around 150,000 clones, 79% found once. Sample: PBMCs. The source of these receptors is a man aged 50 to 59 in good health and CMV-seropositive.

The chain couples TRBV11-1 to TRBJ2-1, with D uncertain. The germline V gene has CDR1 SGHAT and CDR2 FQDESV (reference sequence). The CDR3 sequence is 15 residues long. Trimming took off 1 base at V and 5 bases at J, with 12 bases between the two ends. CDR3 bases: TGTGCCAGCAGCTTAGTAGGCGGAGACCACAATGAGCAGTTCTTC. It translates to CASSLVGGDHNEQFF.

As to this clone: Other DNA sequences in the same sample also yield this CDR3. The chain recombines TRBV5-1 with TRBJ1-1; possibly TRBD1 for D (5 bases). Germline V gene data show CDR1 as SGHRS and CDR2 as YFSETQ. V lost 4 bases to trimming and J lost 4 bases, with 14 bases between them. The CDR3 runs 14 residues. The CDR3 nucleotides read TGCGCCAGCAGCCTGACGGGGGGGAGCACTGAAGCTTTCTTT. This gives the protein CASSLTGGSTEAFF. The full variable domain, completed using reference TRBV5-1 and TRBJ1-1, is KAGVTQTPRYLIKTRGQQVTLSCSPISGHRSVSWYQQTPGQGLQFLFEYFSETQRNKGNFPGRFSGRQFSNSRSEMNVSTLELGDSALYLCASSLTGGSTEAFFGQGTRLTVV.

This clone was recorded only once. The genes are TRBV10-2 and TRBJ2-7; D may be TRBD2 (6 bases). Trimming took off 4 bases at V and 5 bases at J, with 15 bases between the two ends. The CDR3 loop spans 14 amino acids. Germline CDR1 WSHSY, CDR2 SAAADI. As DNA, the CDR3 is TGCGCCAGCAGTGCTCCGGGAGCCGGTAACGAGCAGTACTTC. Translation gives CASSAPGAGNEQYF.

The chain combines TRBV4-2 with TRBJ2-2, with D perhaps matching TRBD1 (5 bases). The CDR3 extends over 15 amino acids. Trimming left V 5 bases short and J 0 bases short, with 10 bases between. Germline CDR1 is LGHNA and CDR2 is YNFKEQ. The CDR3 region has the DNA TGTGCCAGCAGCGCACAGGTCGCGAACACCGGGGAGCTGTTTTTT. Translated, it gives CASSAQVANTGELFF.

There are a few counts of this clone. J is TRBJ2-7 and V is TRBV7-9, with TRBD2 identical over 13 bases. Germline CDR1 SEHNR, CDR2 FQNEAQ (reference sequence). The junction had 4 bases not matched to a gene; V was cut back by 5 bases and J by 6 bases. This CDR3 has 14 residues. For the CDR3, the DNA is TGTGCCAGCAGCGGGACTAGCGGGATTGGCGAGCAGTACTTC. Translated: CASSGTSGIGEQYF. Filled out from reference TRBV7-9 and TRBJ2-7, the complete variable domain reads DTGVSQNPRHKITKRGQNVTFRCDPISEHNRLYWYRQTLGQGPEFLTYFQNEAQLEKSRLLSDRFSAERPKGSFSTLEIQRTEQGDSAMYLCASSGTSGIGEQYFGPGTRLTVT.

The chain combines TRBV7-8 with TRBJ2-1, with 12 bases identical to TRBD2. Trimming took 1 base from V and 2 from J; bases not matched to a gene: 12. CDR1 is SGHVS, CDR2 FQNEAQ, per germline. This CDR3 comprises 20 residues. The CDR3 is CASSLEGGWTSGNPYNEQFF. CDR3 nucleotides: TGTGCCAGCAGCTTAGAGGGGGGTTGGACTAGCGGGAATCCCTACAATGAGCAGTTCTTC.

V and J are TRBV6-5 and TRBJ2-7; TRBD1 aligns across 9 bases. CDR1 is MNHEY and CDR2 is SVGAGI in the germline V gene. The CDR3 runs to 15 residues. V gave up 4 bases and J gave up 3 bases; unmatched junction bases: 7. CDR3 loop: CASSSRDRVFYEQYF. The DNA of the CDR3 is TGTGCCAGCAGTTCCCGGGACAGGGTATTCTACGAGCAGTACTTC.

V usage is TRBV21-1 and J usage is TRBJ1-6; the DNA was not compared with TRBD1, the D call given in the table. TRBV21-1 is reported as a pseudogene. The CDR3 sequence is 15 residues long. For the CDR3, the DNA is TGTGCCAGCAGCACCCTTGACAGCGATAATTCACCCCTCCACTTT. This translates into CASSTLDSDNSPLHF.

The chain couples TRBV11-2 to TRBJ2-4; TRBD1 agrees at 8 bases. The CDR3 extends over 16 amino acids. The germline V gene encodes CDR1 SGHAT and CDR2 FQNNGV. Losses at the gene ends were 5 bases for V and 2 bases for J; bases not matched to a gene: 8. CDR3: CASSSQGAPSKNIQYF. The CDR3 DNA follows: TGTGCCAGCAGCAGTCAGGGGGCCCCGTCCAAAAACATTCAGTACTTC.

This rearrangement joins TRBV5-8 to TRBJ2-3, with 10 nucleotides matching TRBD2. Germline V gives CDR1 SGHTS, CDR2 YDEGEE. V shed 0 bases, J shed 4 bases, and the junction held 11 bases outside the gene matches. The CDR3 is 18 amino acids. Here the CDR3 reads CASSLGLAGPSRADTQYF. The CDR3 region has the DNA TGTGCCAGCAGCTTGGGACTAGCGGGTCCTAGTCGCGCAGATACGCAGTATTTT.

The V and J genes are TRBV9 and TRBJ1-2; 10 nucleotides match TRBD1. The CDR3 is 14 amino acids. With 0 bases clipped from V and 7 bases from J, the junction kept 3 bases outside the gene matches. Germline V gene lookup returns CDR1 SGDLS and CDR2 YYNGEE. The CDR3 reads CASSVGQGAAGYTF. The CDR3 nucleotides are TGTGCCAGCAGCGTAGGACAGGGGGCGGCTGGCTACACCTTC.

The chain links TRBV28 to TRBJ1-1; the match to TRBD1 covers 7 bases. This CDR3 contains 12 residues. CDR1 is MDHEN and CDR2 is SYDVKM in the germline V gene. V was clipped by 10 bases and J by 4 bases; unmatched bases: 6. This chain's CDR3 is CAIEDRLTEAFF. Written as DNA, the CDR3 is TGTGCCATCGAGGACAGGCTCACTGAAGCTTTCTTT.

The chain joins TRBV6-1 to TRBJ2-2; TRBD1 agrees at 8 bases. Per the germline V gene, CDR1 is MNHNS and CDR2 is SASEGT. Trimming cost V 0 bases and J 3 bases; bases outside gene matches: 9. The CDR3 extends over 18 amino acids. As DNA, the CDR3 is TGTGCCAGCAGTGAAGCGATTATCTTGACAGGGGACACCGGGGAGCTGTTTTTT. It codes for CASSEAIILTGDTGELFF.

The rearrangement joins TRBV6-1 to TRBJ2-2, with 8 bases identical to TRBD2. CDR3 length: 15 residues. Trimming removed 4 bases from V and 4 bases from J; junction bases left unmatched: 5. Germline loops: CDR1 MNHNS, CDR2 SASEGT. Here the CDR3 DNA reads TGTGCCAGCAGTGGCGCCGGGACTAGCACCGGGGAGCTGTTTTTT. Its translation is CASSGAGTSTGELFF.

This chain connects TRBV6-1 to TRBJ2-7; weak D call: TRBD2 (5 bases). Trimming removed 6 bases at V and 6 bases at J, with 9 bases between. The CDR3 is made up of 11 amino acids. The germline gives CDR1 MNHNS, CDR2 SASEGT. The chain's CDR3 is CASSHGIEQYF. CDR3 coding DNA: TGTGCCAGCAGCCACGGGATCGAGCAGTACTTC.

This clone has just a few counts. The rearrangement links TRBV6-1 to TRBJ2-5; tentative D call: TRBD1 (5 bases). V gave up 4 bases and J gave up 2 bases, with 11 bases separating them. The germline gives CDR1 MNHNS, CDR2 SASEGT. The length of the CDR3 is 14 residues. The CDR3 DNA sequence: TGTGCCAGCAGTGTGGGGCGGAGTCAAGAGACCCAGTACTTC. Translating gives CASSVGRSQETQYF.

The J gene is TRBJ1-1, the V gene TRBV7-3; a weak D match, TRBD1 (6 bases). Germline V gives CDR1 SGHTA, CDR2 FQGTGA. Trimming stripped 4 bases from V and 1 base from J, with 7 bases between. CDR3 size: 13 residues. The CDR3: CASSSDRNTEAFF. In DNA, the CDR3 is TGTGCCAGCAGCTCGGACAGGAACACTGAAGCTTTCTTT.

V and J are TRBV30 and TRBJ1-5; 9 bases align to TRBD1. The CDR3 runs 16 residues. V dropped 2 bases and J dropped 2; count of bases not matched to a gene: 7. Germline V gene lookup returns CDR1 GTSNPN and CDR2 SVGIG (reference sequence). The CDR3 is CAWSRQGEIGNQPQHF. The CDR3 DNA sequence: TGTGCCTGGAGTCGACAGGGGGAAATCGGCAATCAGCCCCAGCATTTT.

Comments on this clone: In the same sample, other DNA sequences code for this CDR3. This chain links TRBV7-9 with TRBJ1-2; no reliable D call. The V end was cut by 5 bases, the J end by 8 bases, with 9 bases between. Per germline, CDR1 SEHNR and CDR2 FQNEAQ (reference sequence). The CDR3 runs 11 residues. CDR3 loop: CASSLERGYTF. Here the CDR3 DNA reads TGTGCCAGCAGCCTTGAACGGGGCTACACCTTC. Together with reference TRBV7-9 and TRBJ1-2, the CDR3 gives the full variable domain: DTGVSQNPRHKITKRGQNVTFRCDPISEHNRLYWYRQTLGQGPEFLTYFQNEAQLEKSRLLSDRFSAERPKGSFSTLEIQRTEQGDSAMYLCASSLERGYTFGSGTRLTVV.

This chain links TRBV11-1 with TRBJ2-2; TRBD2 matches 8 bases. J was trimmed by 6 bases and V by 2 bases; bases with no gene match: 8. Germline loops: CDR1 SGHAT, CDR2 FQDESV (reference sequence). This CDR3 comprises 16 residues. CDR3 coding DNA: TGTGCCAGCAGCTTAACTAGCGGACTGCCGCCCGGGGAGCTGTTTTTT. Residues: CASSLTSGLPPGELFF.

The chain combines TRBV11-3 with TRBJ2-7; 9 bases are a match to TRBD2. Trimming took 2 bases from V and 0 from J; bases not matched to a gene: 17. The CDR3 has 20 amino acids. Germline CDR1 and CDR2: SGHNT and YENEEA. The DNA for the CDR3 is TGTGCCAGCAGCTTAACCCCCAAAACTCTTGCGGGAGGGTGCTCCTACGAGCAGTACTTC. Amino acid sequence: CASSLTPKTLAGGCSYEQYF.

This rearrangement joins TRBV11-1 to TRBJ2-7; tentative D call: TRBD1 (5 bases). The V gene lost 5 bases and the J gene lost 6 bases, with 14 bases spanning the gap. Germline V lookup: CDR1 SGHAT, CDR2 FQDESV (reference sequence). The CDR3 is 13 residues long. CDR3 sequence: CASSNGAGFEQYF. CDR3 in DNA: TGTGCCAGCAGCAATGGGGCAGGGTTCGAGCAGTACTTC. Using reference TRBV11-1 and TRBJ2-7 for the parts outside the CDR3, the full variable domain is EAEVAQSPRYKITEKSQAVAFWCDPISGHATLYWYRQILGQGPELLVQFQDESVVDDSQLPKDRFSAERLKGVDSTLKIQPAELGDSAMYLCASSNGAGFEQYFGPGTRLTVT.

The V call is TRBV5-1, the J call TRBJ2-1; D is unresolved. V was pared by 0 bases and J by 5 bases, with 6 bases between. Germline V gene lookup returns CDR1 SGHRS and CDR2 YFSETQ. The CDR3 length is 13 residues. The CDR3 protein is CASSLAQHNEQFF. The CDR3 DNA reads TGCGCCAGCAGCTTGGCACAGCACAATGAGCAGTTCTTC.

The chain is built from TRBV5-1 and TRBJ1-2; possible D gene TRBD1, 6 bases. The CDR3 is 13 amino acids. Germline V gene lookup returns CDR1 SGHRS and CDR2 YFSETQ. V gave up 2 bases and J gave up 5 bases, with 10 bases separating them. The CDR3 reads CASSFQGQYGYTF. CDR3 nucleotide sequence: TGCGCCAGCAGCTTCCAAGGACAGTATGGCTACACCTTC.

This chain links TRBV5-6 with TRBJ2-3, with 7 bases identical to TRBD1. J lost 2 bases, V lost 3 bases, and 6 bases had no gene match. CDR3 length: 15 residues. Germline-derived CDR1 and CDR2 are SGHDT and YYEEEE. Here the CDR3 DNA reads TGTGCCAGCAGCTCCCCAGGGGGATACACAGATACGCAGTATTTT. Its translation: CASSSPGGYTDTQYF.

The gene calls are TRBV7-3 and TRBJ2-2; TRBD1 might be the D (5 bases). The CDR3 totals 13 residues. CDR1 SGHTA and CDR2 FQGTGA come from the germline V gene. V was pared by 5 bases and J by 4 bases, with 8 bases between. The CDR3 loop reads CASSQGGTGELFF. The CDR3, as DNA: TGTGCCAGCAGCCAGGGTGGCACCGGGGAGCTGTTTTTT.

The chain joins TRBV7-2 to TRBJ2-1; TRBD2 matches at 7 bases. After removal of 0 bases from V and 0 bases from J, the junction contained 2 bases not matched to a gene. The CDR3 runs 16 residues. From germline, CDR1 is SGHTA and CDR2 FQGNSA. CDR3 DNA: TGTGCCAGCAGCTTAGCTCGCGGGAGCTCCTACAATGAGCAGTTCTTC. This codes for CASSLARGSSYNEQFF.